What follows is one T cell receptor beta chain and its context. Antigen specificity is unknown. Using a J-beta primer mix together with a sample-barcoded 5' primer, a second PCR was run for roughly 7 to 11 cycles. TCRdb redid the calling of the 5' RACE reads with MiXCR, one entry per CDR3 protein. The sample lists fewer than 700,000 distinct CDR3 sequences; roughly 48% were seen once. CDR3 size: 15 residues. CDR1 is SGHTA and CDR2 is FQGNSA in the germline V gene. The V segment lost 4 bases and the J segment 8 bases; nucleotides outside the gene matches: 10. The record originates from a study of blood T cells in healthy people across ages. Study-level findings and limits: The long-lived group displayed more naive CD4+ cells, plus higher diversity, than the aged donors did.

The sequenced sample consisted of blood. V gene TRBV7-2 combines with J gene TRBJ1-4; 7 positions agree with TRBD1. The clonotype comes from an elderly man in good health. CDR3 in amino acids: CASSSDTGAGEKLFF. CDR3 nucleotides: TGTGCCAGCAGCTCGGATACAGGGGCCGGGGAAAAACTGTTTTTT.